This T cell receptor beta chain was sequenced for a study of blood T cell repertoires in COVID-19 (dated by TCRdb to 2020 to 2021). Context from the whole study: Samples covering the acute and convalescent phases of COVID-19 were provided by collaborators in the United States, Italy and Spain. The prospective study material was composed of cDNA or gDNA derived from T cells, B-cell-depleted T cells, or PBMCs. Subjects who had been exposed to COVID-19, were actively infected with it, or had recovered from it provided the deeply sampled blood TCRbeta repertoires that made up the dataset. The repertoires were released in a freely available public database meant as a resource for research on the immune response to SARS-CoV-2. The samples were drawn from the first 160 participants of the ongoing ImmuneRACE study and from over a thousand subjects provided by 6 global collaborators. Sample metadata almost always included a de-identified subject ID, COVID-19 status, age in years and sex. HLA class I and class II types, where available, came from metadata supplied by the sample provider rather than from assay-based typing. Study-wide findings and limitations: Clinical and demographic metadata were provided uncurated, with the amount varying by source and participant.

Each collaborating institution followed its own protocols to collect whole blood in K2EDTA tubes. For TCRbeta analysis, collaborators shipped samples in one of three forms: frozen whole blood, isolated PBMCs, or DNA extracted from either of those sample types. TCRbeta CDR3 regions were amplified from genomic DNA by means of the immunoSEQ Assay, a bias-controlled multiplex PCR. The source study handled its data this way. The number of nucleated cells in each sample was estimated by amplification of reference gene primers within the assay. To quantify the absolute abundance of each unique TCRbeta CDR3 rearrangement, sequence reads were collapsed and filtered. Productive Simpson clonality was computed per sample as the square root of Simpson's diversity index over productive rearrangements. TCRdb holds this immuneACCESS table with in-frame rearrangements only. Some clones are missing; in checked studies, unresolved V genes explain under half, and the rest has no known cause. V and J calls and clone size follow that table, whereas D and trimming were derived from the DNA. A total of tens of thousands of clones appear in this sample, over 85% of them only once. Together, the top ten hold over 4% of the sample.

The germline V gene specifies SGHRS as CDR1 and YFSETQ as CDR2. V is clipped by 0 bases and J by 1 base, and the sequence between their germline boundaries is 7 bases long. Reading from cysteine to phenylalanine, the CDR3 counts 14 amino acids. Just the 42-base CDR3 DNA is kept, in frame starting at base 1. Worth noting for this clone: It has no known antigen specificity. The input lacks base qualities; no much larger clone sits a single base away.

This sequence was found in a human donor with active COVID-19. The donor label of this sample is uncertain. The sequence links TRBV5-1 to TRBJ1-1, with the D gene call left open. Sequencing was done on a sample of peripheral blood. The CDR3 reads CASSLASGNTEAFF. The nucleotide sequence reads TGCGCCAGCAGCTTGGCGTCAGGGAACACTGAAGCTTTCTTT.